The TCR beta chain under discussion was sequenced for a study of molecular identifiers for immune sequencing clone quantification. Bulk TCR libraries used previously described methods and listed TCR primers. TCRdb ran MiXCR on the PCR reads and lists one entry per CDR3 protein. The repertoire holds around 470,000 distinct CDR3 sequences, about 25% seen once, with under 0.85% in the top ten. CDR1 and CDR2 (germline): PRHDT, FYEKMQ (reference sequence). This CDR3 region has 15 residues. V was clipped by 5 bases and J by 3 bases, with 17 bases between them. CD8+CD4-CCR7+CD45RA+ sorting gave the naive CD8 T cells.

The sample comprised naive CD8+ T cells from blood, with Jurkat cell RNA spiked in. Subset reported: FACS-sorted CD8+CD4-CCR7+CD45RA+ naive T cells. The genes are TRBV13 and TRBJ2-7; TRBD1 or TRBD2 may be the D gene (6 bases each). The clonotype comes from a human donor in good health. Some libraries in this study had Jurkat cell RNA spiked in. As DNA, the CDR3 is TGTGCCAGCAGCCACCCCGGGGGCGCGGGCTACGAGCAGTACTTC. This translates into CASSHPGGAGYEQYF.